These T cell receptor beta chains were read from a single sample in a study of Graves' ophthalmopathy and Graves' hyperthyroidism. TCRdb re-called the multiplex PCR reads with MiXCR, one entry per CDR3 protein. The sample shows 500,000 to 800,000 distinct CDR3 sequences, about 41% of them seen only once. Sequencing input: peripheral blood. These receptors all stem from an adult man with Graves' ophthalmopathy. Both conserved end residues are part of each CDR3.

>TRBV7-3
CASSLMENTEAFF
>TRBV15
CATSRGGAPGDQYF
>TRBV5-1
CASSFSLRGHLNYGYTF
>TRBV24-1
CATSDFMTGVNTGELFF
>TRBV9
CASSEGIQGNYEKLFF
>TRBV29-1
CSARDLAGGHGSPLHF
>TRBV20-1
CSARVPGSEAFF
>TRBV10-3
CAISESRGRGQPQHF
>TRBV19
CASSIASFEKLFF
>TRBV10-3
CAISGTSGGAYEQYF
>TRBV10-3
CAISAEINQPQHF
>TRBV29-1
CSVDWDRGTEAFF
>TRBV7-6
CASSLTQGQPQHF
>TRBV7-6
CASSLEPGQPQHF
>TRBV4-1
CASSHPPVFSVGGETQYF
>TRBV5-6
CASSSFPSGGFYNEQFF
>TRBV3-1
CASSRRDTYEQYF
>TRBV5-1
CASRFTGFSEQYF
>TRBV6-2/TRBV6-3
CASVAVASKNTEAFF
>TRBV19
CASSSRGRETQYF
>TRBV10-3
CAISPRGVSANIGELFF
>TRBV4-1
CASSQGQGLSYNSPLHF